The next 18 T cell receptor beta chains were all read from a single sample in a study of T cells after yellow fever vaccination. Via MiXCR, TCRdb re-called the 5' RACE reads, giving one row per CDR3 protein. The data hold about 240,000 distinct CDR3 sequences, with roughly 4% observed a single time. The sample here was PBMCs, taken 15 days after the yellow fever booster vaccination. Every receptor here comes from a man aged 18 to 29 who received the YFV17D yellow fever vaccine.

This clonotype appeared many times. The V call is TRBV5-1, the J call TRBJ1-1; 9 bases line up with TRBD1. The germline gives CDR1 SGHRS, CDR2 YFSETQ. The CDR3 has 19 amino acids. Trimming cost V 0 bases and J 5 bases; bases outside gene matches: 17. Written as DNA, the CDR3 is TGCGCCAGCAGCTTGGGGGTTATCAGTGCCGGGACAGGGAGGACTGAAGCTTTCTTT. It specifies CASSLGVISAGTGRTEAFF.

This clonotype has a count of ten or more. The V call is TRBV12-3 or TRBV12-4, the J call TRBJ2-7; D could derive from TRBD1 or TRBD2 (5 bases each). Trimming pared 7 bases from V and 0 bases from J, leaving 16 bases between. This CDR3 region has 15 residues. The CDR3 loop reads CASKLSGAFSYEQYF. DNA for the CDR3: TGTGCCAGCAAACTCTCCGGGGCCTTCTCCTACGAGCAGTACTTC.

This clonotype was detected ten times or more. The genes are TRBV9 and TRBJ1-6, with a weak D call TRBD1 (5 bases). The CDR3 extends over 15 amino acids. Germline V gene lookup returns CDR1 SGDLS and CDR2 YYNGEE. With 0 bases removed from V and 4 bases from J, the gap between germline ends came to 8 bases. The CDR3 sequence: CASSVEGDYNSPLHF. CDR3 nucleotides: TGTGCCAGCAGCGTAGAAGGGGATTATAATTCACCCCTCCACTTT.

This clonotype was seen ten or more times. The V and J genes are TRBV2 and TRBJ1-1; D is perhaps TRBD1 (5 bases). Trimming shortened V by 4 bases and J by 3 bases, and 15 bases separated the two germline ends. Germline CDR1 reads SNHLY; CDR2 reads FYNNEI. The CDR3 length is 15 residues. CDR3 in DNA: TGTGCCAGCAGTGGGCAGGGAAGAGTATACACTGAAGCTTTCTTT. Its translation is CASSGQGRVYTEAFF.

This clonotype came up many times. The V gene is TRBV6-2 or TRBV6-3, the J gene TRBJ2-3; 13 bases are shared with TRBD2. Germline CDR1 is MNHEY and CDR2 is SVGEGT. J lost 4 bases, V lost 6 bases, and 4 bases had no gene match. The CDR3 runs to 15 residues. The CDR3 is CASRGLAGKSDTQYF. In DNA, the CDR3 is TGTGCCAGCAGGGGACTAGCGGGGAAGTCAGATACGCAGTATTTT.

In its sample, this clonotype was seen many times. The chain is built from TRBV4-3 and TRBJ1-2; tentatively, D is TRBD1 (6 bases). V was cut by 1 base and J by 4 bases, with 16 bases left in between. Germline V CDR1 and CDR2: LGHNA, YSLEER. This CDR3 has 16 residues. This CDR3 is CASSQVWGGRIYGYTF. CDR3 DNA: TGCGCCAGCAGCCAAGTATGGGGGGGGCGTATCTATGGCTACACCTTC.

CDR3 loop: CSARGWTGDQPQHF. The CDR3 coding sequence is TGCAGTGCTAGAGGTTGGACAGGGGATCAGCCCCAGCATTTT. This chain uses TRBV20-1 with TRBJ1-5, with 9 positions matching TRBD1. With V trimmed by 1 base and J by 5 bases, 3 bases remained unmatched. This CDR3 region has 14 residues. Per germline, CDR1 DFQATT and CDR2 SNEGSKA (reference sequence).

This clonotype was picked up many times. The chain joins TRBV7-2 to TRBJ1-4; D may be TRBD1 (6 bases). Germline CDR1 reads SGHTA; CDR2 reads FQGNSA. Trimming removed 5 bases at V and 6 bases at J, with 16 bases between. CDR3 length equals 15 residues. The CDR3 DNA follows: TGTGCCAGCAGCCGAGGACAGACTAAACATGAAAAACTGTTTTTT. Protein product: CASSRGQTKHEKLFF.

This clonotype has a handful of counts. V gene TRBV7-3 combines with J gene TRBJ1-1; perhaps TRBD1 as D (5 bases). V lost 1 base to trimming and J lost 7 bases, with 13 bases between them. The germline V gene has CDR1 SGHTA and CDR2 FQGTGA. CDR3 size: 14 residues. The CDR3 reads CASSLIPGGSEAFF. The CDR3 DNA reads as TGTGCCAGCAGCTTAATCCCCGGGGGGAGTGAAGCTTTCTTT.

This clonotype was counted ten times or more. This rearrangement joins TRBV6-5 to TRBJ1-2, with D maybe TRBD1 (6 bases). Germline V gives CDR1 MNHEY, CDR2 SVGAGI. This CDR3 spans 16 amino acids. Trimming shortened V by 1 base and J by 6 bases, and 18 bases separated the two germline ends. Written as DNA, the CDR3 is TGTGCCAGCAGTTACTTCGGCAGGGGTAGTAAGGATGGCTACACCTTC. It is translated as CASSYFGRGSKDGYTF.

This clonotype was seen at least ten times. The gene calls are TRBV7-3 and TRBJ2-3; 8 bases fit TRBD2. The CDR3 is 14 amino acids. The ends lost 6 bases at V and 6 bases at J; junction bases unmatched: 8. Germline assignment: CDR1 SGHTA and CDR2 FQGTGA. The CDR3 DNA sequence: TGTGCCAGCAGTTCGCGGGGGGCCCCCGATACGCAGTATTTT. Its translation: CASSSRGAPDTQYF.

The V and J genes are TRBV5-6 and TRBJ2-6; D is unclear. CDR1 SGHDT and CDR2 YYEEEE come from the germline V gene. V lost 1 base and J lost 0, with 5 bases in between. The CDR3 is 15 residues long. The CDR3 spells CASSLLFSGANVLTF. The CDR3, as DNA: TGTGCCAGCAGCTTGCTCTTCTCTGGGGCCAACGTCCTGACTTTC.

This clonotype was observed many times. In DNA form, the CDR3 reads TGTGCCTGGAGGCTAACAGGGAACCACGGGGAGCTGTTTTTT. This translates into CAWRLTGNHGELFF. The V gene is TRBV30, the J gene TRBJ2-2; possibly TRBD1 for D (6 bases). V lost 3 bases and J 7 bases, leaving 15 bases between the germline ends. Germline V gives CDR1 GTSNPN, CDR2 SVGIG (reference sequence). The CDR3 contains 14 residues. Drawing the rest from reference TRBV30 and TRBJ2-2, the complete variable domain is SQTIHQWPATLVQPVGSPLSLECTVEGTSNPNLYWYRQAAGRGLQLLFYSVGIGQISSEVPQNLSASRPQDRQFILSSKKLLLSDSGFYLCAWRLTGNHGELFFGEGSRLTVL.

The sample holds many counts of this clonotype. Here the CDR3 DNA reads TGTGCCAGCAGCTTCCGGCCTCCTGACTCCTACAATGAGCAGTTCTTC. Translating it yields CASSFRPPDSYNEQFF. The chain employs TRBV9 and TRBJ2-1, with no clear D. Trimming pared 4 bases from V and 0 bases from J, leaving 14 bases between. The germline V gene has CDR1 SGDLS and CDR2 YYNGEE. The CDR3 totals 16 residues.

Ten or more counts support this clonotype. The CDR3 DNA follows: TGCGCCAGCAGCCAAGGAGATGGGACGGGAGAAGCTTTCTTT. It translates to CASSQGDGTGEAFF. The chain joins TRBV4-3 to TRBJ1-1, with a weak D call TRBD1 (5 bases). The CDR3 loop spans 14 amino acids. Germline values: CDR1 LGHNA, CDR2 YSLEER. V was trimmed by 1 base and J by 8 bases, leaving 14 bases between them.

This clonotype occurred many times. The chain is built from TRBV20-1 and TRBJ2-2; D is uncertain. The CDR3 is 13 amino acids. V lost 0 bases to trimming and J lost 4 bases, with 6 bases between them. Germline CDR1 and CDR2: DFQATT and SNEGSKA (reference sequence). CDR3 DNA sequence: TGCAGTGCTAGAGATCGGGTCACCGGGGAGCTGTTTTTT. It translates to CSARDRVTGELFF.

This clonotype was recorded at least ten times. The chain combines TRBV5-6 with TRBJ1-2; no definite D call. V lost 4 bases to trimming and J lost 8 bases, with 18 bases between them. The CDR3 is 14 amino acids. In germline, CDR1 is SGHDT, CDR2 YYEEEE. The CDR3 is CASSILQGPEGYTF. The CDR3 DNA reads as TGTGCCAGCAGCATCCTTCAAGGGCCTGAAGGCTACACCTTC.

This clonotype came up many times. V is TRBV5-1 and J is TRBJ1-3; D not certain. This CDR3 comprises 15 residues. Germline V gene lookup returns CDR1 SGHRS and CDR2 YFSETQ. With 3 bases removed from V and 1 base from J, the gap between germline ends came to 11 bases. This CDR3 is CASSSRGESGNTIYF. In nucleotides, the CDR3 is TGCGCCAGCAGCTCCCGTGGGGAATCTGGAAACACCATATATTTT.